Shown below are 15 T cell receptor beta chains from a single sample sequenced in a study of T cell changes during pregnancy in multiple sclerosis. The data were produced by immunoSEQ multiplex PCR, yet TCRdb's version contains in-frame clones alone and is incomplete. The table includes approximately 130,000 clones, 90% to 96% detected once. This specimen consisted of peripheral blood, obtained after pregnancy. These receptor sequences come from a female donor with multiple sclerosis, enrolled in a pregnancy study.

The chain combines TRBV20-1 with TRBJ2-7, with D tentatively TRBD2 (5 bases). Germline loops: CDR1 DFQATT, CDR2 SNEGSKA (reference sequence). V was shortened by 5 bases and J by 6 bases, with 11 bases between the two germline ends. CDR3 length: 11 residues. Here the CDR3 reads CSAEGLGEQYF. The DNA for the CDR3 is TGCAGTGCTGAGGGCTTGGGCGAGCAGTACTTC.

Only one count was recorded for this clone. The rearrangement uses TRBV9 and TRBJ2-1; 9 nucleotides line up with TRBD1. Losses at the gene ends were 4 bases for V and 15 bases for J; bases not matched to a gene: 11. CDR1 and CDR2 (germline): SGDLS, YYNGEE. The length of the CDR3 is 13 residues. CDR3 residues: CASSNQMGGQGFF. The DNA of the CDR3 is TGTGCCAGCAGCAATCAAATGGGGGGACAGGGGTTCTTC.

V usage is TRBV29-1 and J usage is TRBJ2-7; 8 bases fit TRBD1. V lost 2 bases, J lost 1 base, and 4 bases stayed unmatched. From germline, CDR1 is SQVTM and CDR2 ANQGSEA. The CDR3 loop spans 14 amino acids. In nucleotides, the CDR3 is TGCAGCGTTGAACCCGGGACAGGTTCCTACGAGCAGTACTTC. Encoded protein: CSVEPGTGSYEQYF.

The rearrangement uses TRBV5-1 and TRBJ2-3; the match to TRBD2 covers 8 bases. CDR1 is SGHRS and CDR2 is YFSETQ in the germline V gene. The length of the CDR3 is 16 residues. V lost 0 bases and J lost 0; bases outside the gene matches: 3. The CDR3 region has the DNA TGCGCCAGCAGCTTGGCCTTAGCGGGGAGCACAGATACGCAGTATTTT. Translating gives CASSLALAGSTDTQYF.

CDR3 sequence: CASSPKGWTSGRIEQFF. The CDR3 DNA sequence: TGTGCCAGCAGCCCCAAGGGTTGGACTAGCGGGAGAATTGAGCAGTTCTTC. The chain uses TRBV5-4 and TRBJ2-1, with 13 bases fitting TRBD2. J gave up 9 bases and V 4 bases, and 13 bases lay outside the gene matches. The germline CDR1 and CDR2 sequences are SGHNT and YYREEE (reference sequence). The CDR3 is 17 residues long.

The chain couples TRBV6-4 to TRBJ2-1, with 10 positions matching TRBD1. Trimming at V came to 6 bases and at J to 8 bases, leaving 10 bases not matched to a gene. Germline CDR1 reads MRHNA; CDR2 reads SNTAGT. CDR3 length: 15 residues. In DNA, the CDR3 is TGTGCCAGCAGCACCGGGACAGGGGCTGTGCATGAGCAGTTCTTC. Protein: CASSTGTGAVHEQFF.

This clone was detected only once. J is TRBJ2-3 and V is TRBV2; 7 nucleotides line up with TRBD2. CDR1 SNHLY and CDR2 FYNNEI come from the germline V gene. V lost 9 bases, J lost 4 bases, and 10 bases stayed unmatched. The CDR3 totals 14 residues. CDR3 DNA: TGTGCCAGTGAAAGCGACCTAGCGGCAGATACGCAGTATTTT. This codes for CASESDLAADTQYF.

The gene calls are TRBV6-5 and TRBJ2-7, with 9 bases lining up with TRBD1. Germline trimming cut 6 bases from V and 3 bases from J; bases unmatched to any gene: 3. The length of the CDR3 is 13 residues. Germline CDR1 is MNHEY and CDR2 is SVGAGI. CDR3 amino acids: CASSRDRVYEQYF. For the CDR3, the DNA is TGTGCCAGCAGCCGGGACAGGGTCTACGAGCAGTACTTC.

The rearrangement uses TRBV19 and TRBJ2-1; D might be TRBD1 (6 bases). Germline V gene lookup returns CDR1 LNHDA and CDR2 SQIVND (reference sequence). CDR3 size: 16 residues. The V and J ends lost 3 bases and 5 bases respectively, with 17 bases between them. The CDR3 sequence is CASSISGRGWDNEQFF. CDR3 coding DNA: TGTGCCAGTAGTATCAGTGGCAGGGGATGGGACAATGAGCAGTTCTTC.

In its sample, this clone was seen once. The chain uses TRBV6-5 and TRBJ2-7; TRBD2 matches 14 bases. J gave up 5 bases and V 4 bases, and 4 bases lay outside the gene matches. Germline CDR1 is MNHEY and CDR2 is SVGAGI. The CDR3 has 15 amino acids. The CDR3 is CASSLTSGRADEQYF. The CDR3 DNA follows: TGTGCCAGCAGTTTGACTAGCGGGAGGGCTGACGAGCAGTACTTC.

The chain combines TRBV6-5 with TRBJ2-7, with 11 nucleotides matching TRBD2. The CDR3 loop spans 15 amino acids. Losses at the gene ends were 5 bases for V and 3 bases for J; bases not matched to a gene: 6. The germline gives CDR1 MNHEY, CDR2 SVGAGI. This chain's CDR3 is CASSQTSGSLYEQYF. DNA of the CDR3: TGTGCCAGCAGTCAAACTAGCGGGAGCCTCTACGAGCAGTACTTC.

V usage is TRBV29-1 and J usage is TRBJ2-5, with D perhaps matching TRBD2 (5 bases). The J call may not be correct, given that the DNA end is closer to TRBJ2-7. This CDR3 region has 13 residues. Germline V lookup: CDR1 SQVTM, CDR2 ANQGSEA. CDR3 coding DNA: TGCAGCGTTCGGCTTCGTCGGGACTACGAGCAGTACTTC. It codes for CSVRLRRDYEQYF.

This clone has just one count. V and J are TRBV6-1 and TRBJ2-3; weak D call: TRBD1 (5 bases). CDR3 length: 15 residues. Germline loops: CDR1 MNHNS, CDR2 SASEGT. The ends were cut back, 1 base at V and 0 bases at J, with 8 bases in the middle. The CDR3 sequence is CASSEGGQSTDTQYF. In nucleotides, the CDR3 is TGTGCCAGCAGTGAAGGGGGCCAAAGCACAGATACGCAGTATTTT.

About this clone itself: An end of the junction does not agree with germline; a read error may underlie this. This rearrangement joins TRBV28 to TRBJ2-3; TRBD1 is a possible D gene (6 bases). The CDR3 extends over 13 amino acids. The V gene's germline CDR1 is MDHEN and CDR2 SYDVKM. This CDR3 is CASSFSPTGTQYF. In nucleotides, the CDR3 is TGTGCCAGCAGTTTTTCCCCGACAGGTACGCAGTATTTT.

The rearrangement uses TRBV19 and TRBJ2-3; TRBD2 agrees at 10 bases. V gave up 5 bases and J gave up 1 base; unmatched junction bases: 3. Germline-derived CDR1 and CDR2 are LNHDA and SQIVND (reference sequence). This CDR3 has 15 residues. In DNA, the CDR3 is TGTGCCAGTAGTGGGGGGACTAGCGGCACAGATACGCAGTATTTT. Translated: CASSGGTSGTDTQYF.